This T cell receptor (beta chain) is from a study of blood T cell repertoires in COVID-19 (dated by TCRdb to about 2020). Looking at the study overall: Samples from collaborators originated in the United States, Italy and Spain and spanned both the acute and convalescent phases of COVID-19. The material from the prospective study consisted of cDNA or gDNA derived from T cells, B-cell-depleted T cells, or PBMCs. The dataset comprised deeply sampled blood TCRbeta repertoires from subjects exposed to, actively infected with, or recovered from COVID-19. A freely available public database, intended as a resource for researchers studying the immune response to SARS-CoV-2, is where the repertoires were released. Samples were obtained from the ongoing ImmuneRACE study (first 160 participants) and from some 1,200 subjects provided by 6 global collaborators. The sample metadata nearly always contained a de-identified subject ID, COVID-19 status, age in years and sex. HLA class I and class II types, where available, came from metadata supplied by the sample provider rather than from assay-based typing. Points the paper makes about the study in general: How much clinical and demographic metadata was included differed by source and by participant, and the metadata was provided uncurated.

TCRbeta CDR3 regions were amplified from genomic DNA by means of the immunoSEQ Assay, a bias-controlled multiplex PCR. Under the source paper's analysis protocol: The number of nucleated cells in each sample was estimated from the amplification of reference gene primers within the assay. Sequence reads were collapsed and filtered to measure the absolute abundance of every unique TCRbeta CDR3 rearrangement. Productive Simpson clonality was computed per sample as the square root of Simpson's diversity index over productive rearrangements. TCRdb stores this immuneACCESS table with in-frame sequences only. Part of the clones is absent; in the studies checked, under half of the shortfall reflects unresolved V genes, and no reason is known for the rest. D and trimming come from the DNA, and the V and J calls and clone size come from that table. A total of about 230,000 clones appear in this sample, roughly 84% of them only once. The ten largest clones capture around 7.2% of the sample.

Each collaborating institution followed its own protocols to collect whole blood in K2EDTA tubes. For TCRbeta analysis, collaborators shipped samples as frozen whole blood, isolated PBMCs, or DNA extracted from either of those sample types. Comments on this clone: The clone's antigen remains unknown. Per-base qualities were not stored, and no clone one base away is much larger.

Input material: peripheral blood. This receptor was identified in a woman aged 45-59 years with acute or convalescent COVID-19.

The DNA sequence follows: TGTGCCAGCAGCCAAGTCCCGAGCGGGAGAGGGTACGGGGAGCTGTTTTTT. This yields the protein CASSQVPSGRGYGELFF. The chain joins TRBV14 to TRBJ2-2; 8 junctional bases match TRBD2. In the germline V gene, CDR1 corresponds to SGHDN and CDR2 to FVKESK. Reading from cysteine to phenylalanine, the CDR3 counts 17 amino acids. Only the CDR3 DNA is retained, 51 bases long and in frame from the first base. From V the trimming removes 1 base and from J it removes 7 bases, while the gene matches leave 11 bases of the junction unaccounted for. The entire variable domain, with the stretches around the CDR3 drawn from the reference TRBV14 and TRBJ2-2 proteins, is EAGVTQFPSHSVIEKGQTVTLRCDPISGHDNLYWYRRVMGKEIKFLLHFVKESKQDESGMPNNRFLAERTGGTYSTLKVQPAELEDSGVYFCASSQVPSGRGYGELFFGEGSRLTVL.